What follows are 20 T cell receptor beta chains derived from one specimen sequenced in a study of early T cells in non-severe SARS-CoV-2 infection (dated by TCRdb to about 2021). The library was made by 5' RACE. TCRdb names NextSeq 500 as the instrument used. In TCRdb, the public reads were trimmed at Q25 with fastp and aligned with MiXCR, with productive beta chains retained. Every CDR3 protein is listed once, alongside the most common genes and DNA of its rows. Across this sample there are tens of thousands of distinct CDR3 sequences, with under 15% seen only once. Jointly, the top ten make up around 3.8% of the sample. Material for sequencing was whole blood. Receptors originate from an adult who was a healthcare worker with PCR-confirmed SARS-CoV-2 infection or an uninfected control (not recorded which).

This clonotype was found many times. V usage is TRBV12-3 or TRBV12-4 and J usage is TRBJ2-7; 10 bases align to TRBD1. This CDR3 has 14 amino acids. The ends lost 6 bases at V and 5 bases at J; junction bases unmatched: 7. This chain's CDR3 is CASSFPGQGHEQYF. The CDR3 bases are TGTGCCAGCAGCTTTCCGGGACAGGGGCACGAGCAGTACTTC.

The rearrangement links TRBV5-4 to TRBJ1-2; D gene ambiguous. There are 13 residues in the CDR3. V was cut by 0 bases and J by 8 bases, with 11 bases left in between. Germline assignment: CDR1 SGHNT and CDR2 YYREEE (reference sequence). The DNA for the CDR3 is TGTGCCAGCAGCTTGGCCGCAGGTGACGGCTACACCTTC. Translating gives CASSLAAGDGYTF.

In this sample, this clonotype turned up many times. This sequence joins TRBV20-1 and TRBJ2-7; 7 bases agree with TRBD2. Germline lookup yields CDR1 DFQATT and CDR2 SNEGSKA (reference sequence). The V gene end was trimmed by 1 base and the J gene end by 5 bases; junction bases not matched to a gene: 5. This CDR3 comprises 13 residues. CDR3 sequence (DNA): TGCAGTGCTAGAGGAGGGAGGGCGAACGAGCAGTACTTC. Its translation is CSARGGRANEQYF.

This clonotype showed up just a few times. J is TRBJ2-3 and V is TRBV29-1, with D perhaps TRBD2 (5 bases). Germline V gene data show CDR1 as SQVTM and CDR2 as ANQGSEA. The CDR3 covers 14 residues. V lost 4 bases to trimming and J lost 1 base, with 12 bases between them. In DNA form, the CDR3 reads TGCAGCGTTGTTGTACCCGGGGGCACAGATACGCAGTATTTT. Protein sequence: CSVVVPGGTDTQYF.

This clonotype appeared many times. The V and J genes are TRBV20-1 and TRBJ1-4; 11 bases are a match to TRBD1. Per the germline V gene, CDR1 is DFQATT and CDR2 is SNEGSKA (reference sequence). Trimming cost V 2 bases and J 7 bases; bases outside gene matches: 6. The CDR3 has 15 amino acids. Written as DNA, the CDR3 is TGCAGTGCTAGAATGGGACAGGGGGATAGTGAAAAACTGTTTTTT. Encoded protein: CSARMGQGDSEKLFF.

V and J are TRBV5-1 and TRBJ1-2; TRBD1 might be the D (6 bases). V was trimmed by 0 bases and J by 6 bases, leaving 12 bases between them. Per the germline V gene, CDR1 is SGHRS and CDR2 is YFSETQ. This CDR3 is built from 14 residues. The CDR3 is CASSLDSPGDGYTF. The DNA for the CDR3 is TGCGCCAGCAGCTTGGACTCCCCAGGGGATGGCTACACCTTC. The full variable domain, in which reference TRBV5-1 and TRBJ1-2 provide the parts outside the CDR3, is KAGVTQTPRYLIKTRGQQVTLSCSPISGHRSVSWYQQTPGQGLQFLFEYFSETQRNKGNFPGRFSGRQFSNSRSEMNVSTLELGDSALYLCASSLDSPGDGYTFGSGTRLTVV.

This sequence joins TRBV20-1 and TRBJ2-7; 10 positions match TRBD2. Unmatched junction bases numbered 15, after V lost 7 bases and J lost 6 bases. This CDR3 has 15 amino acids. Germline CDR1 reads DFQATT; CDR2 reads SNEGSKA (reference sequence). CDR3 region: CSVRALSGRVSEQYF. Here the CDR3 DNA reads TGCAGTGTCAGAGCACTCAGCGGGAGGGTTAGCGAGCAGTACTTC.

The table lists this clonotype with many counts. V is TRBV28 and J is TRBJ1-5; D perhaps matches TRBD1 (5 bases). The V and J ends lost 10 bases and 4 bases respectively, with 14 bases between them. The CDR3 totals 13 residues. Germline values: CDR1 MDHEN, CDR2 SYDVKM. This CDR3 is CAIRRGLNQPQHF. The CDR3 nucleotides read TGTGCCATCCGACGGGGGTTAAATCAGCCCCAGCATTTT.

This clonotype was detected ten times or more. J is TRBJ2-1 and V is TRBV12-3 or TRBV12-4, with 10 bases aligning to TRBD2. The ends lost 2 bases at V and 5 bases at J; junction bases unmatched: 3. The CDR3 loop spans 15 amino acids. The CDR3 DNA is TGTGCCAGCAGTTTAAGCCTAGCGGGGGACAATGAGCAGTTCTTC. Translated, it gives CASSLSLAGDNEQFF.

In its sample, this clonotype was seen a few times. The chain couples TRBV4-2 to TRBJ1-5, with a tentative D call TRBD1 (5 bases). Germline CDR1 LGHNA, CDR2 YNFKEQ. V lost 0 bases, J lost 7 bases, and 10 bases lay in between. The CDR3 is 14 residues long. The DNA of the CDR3 is TGTGCCAGCAGCCAAGATCTCAGGGCGCAGCCCCAGCATTTT. Its translation is CASSQDLRAQPQHF.

This clonotype was picked up many times. V usage is TRBV29-1 and J usage is TRBJ2-5; TRBD1 might be the D (6 bases). Between the trimmed V and J ends, which lost 7 bases and 5 bases, there was a span of 14 bases. CDR1 SQVTM and CDR2 ANQGSEA come from the germline V gene. This CDR3 spans 12 amino acids. The CDR3 loop is CSAWTDAETQYF. The CDR3, as DNA: TGCAGCGCGTGGACAGATGCGGAGACCCAGTACTTC.

The CDR3 protein is CSVEQAGGLNGYTF. In DNA form, the CDR3 reads TGCAGCGTTGAACAGGCAGGGGGCCTCAATGGCTACACCTTC. The rearrangement links TRBV29-1 to TRBJ1-2; 8 nucleotides agree with TRBD1. This CDR3 comprises 14 residues. The V segment lost 2 bases and the J segment 6 bases; nucleotides outside the gene matches: 8. Germline CDR1 SQVTM, CDR2 ANQGSEA.

This clonotype has at least ten counts. The chain links TRBV6-4 to TRBJ2-7, with a possible D match to TRBD1 (5 bases). Germline V CDR1 and CDR2: MRHNA, SNTAGT. The germline V and J ends were trimmed by 4 bases and 5 bases, with 15 bases remaining between them. The CDR3 runs to 14 residues. In nucleotides, the CDR3 is TGTGCCAGCAGTGGGATGACAGTGCACCACGAGCAGTACTTC. It codes for CASSGMTVHHEQYF.

This clonotype was picked up many times. The V and J genes are TRBV28 and TRBJ2-1, with 11 positions matching TRBD2. CDR3 length equals 15 residues. In germline, CDR1 is MDHEN, CDR2 SYDVKM. V shed 6 bases and J 5 bases; nucleotides not matched to a gene: 6. The CDR3 loop reads CASSSLAGGDNEQFF. DNA of the CDR3: TGTGCCAGCAGCTCCTTAGCGGGAGGGGACAATGAGCAGTTCTTC.

This clonotype has ten or more counts. V gene TRBV28 combines with J gene TRBJ2-5; D not resolved. V lost 6 bases to trimming and J lost 4 bases, with 15 bases between them. This CDR3 contains 14 residues. The germline CDR1 and CDR2 sequences are MDHEN and SYDVKM. The CDR3 protein is CASSQTSSRETQYF. In DNA, the CDR3 is TGTGCCAGCAGCCAGACCTCCTCCCGAGAGACCCAGTACTTC. The variable domain in full, with the rest retrieved from reference TRBV28 and TRBJ2-5, is DVKVTQSSRYLVKRTGEKVFLECVQDMDHENMFWYRQDPGLGLRLIYFSYDVKMKEKGDIPEGYSVSREKKERFSLILESASTNQTSMYLCASSQTSSRETQYFGPGTRLLVL.

This clonotype was detected a few times. The chain recombines TRBV6-2 or TRBV6-3 with TRBJ2-7, with 8 bases matching TRBD2. Germline-derived CDR1 and CDR2 are MNHEY and SVGEGT. The V and J ends lost 2 bases and 6 bases, in that order; junction bases with no gene match: 9. The CDR3 has 15 residues. The CDR3 here is CASSYGTSGTVEQYF. The CDR3 nucleotides are TGTGCCAGCAGTTACGGTACTAGCGGTACGGTCGAGCAGTACTTC.

This clonotype was detected only a few times. The chain carries TRBV14 and TRBJ1-3; D is possibly TRBD1 (5 bases). Trimming left V 8 bases short and J 1 base short, with 6 bases between. CDR1 and CDR2 (germline): SGHDN, FVKESK. CDR3 length: 12 amino acids. The DNA for the CDR3 is TGTGCCAGCGGGACTTCTGGAAACACCATATATTTT. Protein product: CASGTSGNTIYF.

This rearrangement joins TRBV5-1 to TRBJ2-2; TRBD2 agrees at 9 bases. CDR1 is SGHRS, CDR2 YFSETQ, per germline. The CDR3 sequence is 17 residues long. Trimming at V came to 0 bases and at J to 1 base, leaving 4 bases not matched to a gene. The chain's CDR3 is CASSLGLAGLNTGELFF. The CDR3 bases are TGCGCCAGCAGCTTGGGGCTAGCGGGACTGAACACCGGGGAGCTGTTTTTT. Based on the CDR3 plus reference TRBV5-1 and TRBJ2-2, the full variable domain is KAGVTQTPRYLIKTRGQQVTLSCSPISGHRSVSWYQQTPGQGLQFLFEYFSETQRNKGNFPGRFSGRQFSNSRSEMNVSTLELGDSALYLCASSLGLAGLNTGELFFGEGSRLTVL.

This clonotype was found many times. The chain has TRBV20-1 and TRBJ2-2, with TRBD2 matching over 7 bases. Germline CDR1 is DFQATT and CDR2 is SNEGSKA (reference sequence). The V segment lost 0 bases and the J segment 1 base; nucleotides outside the gene matches: 5. The CDR3 runs to 16 residues. Written as DNA, the CDR3 is TGCAGTGCTAGAGATCGAGGACTAGAGAACACCGGGGAGCTGTTTTTT. Its protein product is CSARDRGLENTGELFF.

This clonotype was seen a few times. V is TRBV6-1 and J is TRBJ2-7; D remains unclear. Trimming shortened V by 1 base and J by 4 bases, and 14 bases separated the two germline ends. The length of the CDR3 is 15 residues. Looked up from germline, CDR1 is MNHNS and CDR2 is SASEGT. CDR3 coding DNA: TGTGCCAGCAGTGAAGGGGCTACCAGGTGGTACGAGCAGTACTTC. It specifies CASSEGATRWYEQYF.